The source of this T cell receptor (beta chain) is a study of brain T cells in children with intractable seizures. Points from the study as a whole: Clones missing pre-surgery may reflect undersampling of that blood sample.

Turning to this clone: As yet, its antigen is unknown.

TCRdb's table, derived via immunoSEQ multiplex PCR, lists solely in-frame clones and lacks some. The sample lists 88,000 or so clones, approximately 90% occurring once. Germline-derived CDR1 and CDR2 are MNHEY and SVGAGI. The CDR3 runs 13 residues. The V gene lost 6 bases and the J gene lost 2 bases, with 10 bases spanning the gap. The sequence derives from a girl aged 2-10 years with Rasmussen encephalitis and intractable seizures. The rearrangement uses TRBV6-5 and TRBJ1-2, with D unresolved. The material sequenced was peripheral blood, taken at surgery. The chain's CDR3 is CASRMTGNYGYTF. CDR3 nucleotides: TGTGCCAGCAGGATGACGGGGAACTATGGCTACACCTTC.